This record looks at one T cell receptor (beta chain) sequence and its context. Per the germline V gene, CDR1 is SGHTA and CDR2 is FQGNSA. The CDR3 is 14 amino acids. Trimming stripped 5 bases from V and 10 bases from J, with 15 bases between. The study recruited people aged roughly 18 to 95 years across some 23 US areas. The study counted Cohort 3 donors as recovered given two negative PCRs, clearance, or symptom resolution. Original analysis: Estimated nucleated cell counts came from reference gene primer amplification. TCRdb's copy holds only in-frame clones and misses some; the assay was immunoSEQ multiplex PCR. That table gives V, J and clone size, and the DNA gave D and trimming. Seen here are 490,000 or so clones, more than 85% observed once, and the top ten hold more than 7.5%. The sample comes from a study of blood T cell repertoires in COVID-19. Overall study: Researchers got acute and convalescent COVID-19 samples from the United States, Italy and Spain.

The chain couples TRBV7-2 to TRBJ1-6, with D perhaps matching TRBD1 (5 bases). This receptor was taken from an older woman who had recovered from COVID-19. The sample was PBMCs or T cells enriched from blood (not recorded which). The CDR3 DNA reads as TGTGCCAGCAGCCCCGGGGGGGTGGGCTCACCCCTCCACTTT. It encodes CASSPGGVGSPLHF.